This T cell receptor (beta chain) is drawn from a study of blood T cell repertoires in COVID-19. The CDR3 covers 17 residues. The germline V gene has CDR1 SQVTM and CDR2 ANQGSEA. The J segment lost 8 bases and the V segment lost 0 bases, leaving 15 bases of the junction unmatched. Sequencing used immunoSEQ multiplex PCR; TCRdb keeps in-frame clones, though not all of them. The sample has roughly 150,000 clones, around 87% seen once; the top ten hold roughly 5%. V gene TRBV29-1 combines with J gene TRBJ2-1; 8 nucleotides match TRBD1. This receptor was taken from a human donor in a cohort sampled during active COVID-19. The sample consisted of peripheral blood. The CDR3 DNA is TGCAGCGTTGAAGATCTTCGGGATGACAGGGGTATCGATGAGCAGTTCTTC. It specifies CSVEDLRDDRGIDEQFF.